This T cell receptor (beta chain) appears in the sequencing data of a study of cytomegalovirus exposure and HLA in healthy donors (dated by TCRdb to about 2017). Background for the entire study: According to an earlier analysis of 550 to 750 of the donors, 150 million to 200 million T cells yielded roughly 110 million unique TCR beta sequences and about 280 Gb of sequence data. An early release that covered roughly 600 HLA-typed donors contained around 300 gigabases of sequencing data and 85 million to 100 million unique TCR sequences. The genetic ancestry cluster associated with self-reported Caucasian donors included 70% to 85% of the roughly 400 genotyped donors. The study aimed to test whether cataloging public T cell receptors could reveal signatures of past pathogen exposure. The T cell repertoires of 666 subjects were profiled by immunosequencing and related to cytomegalovirus serostatus. Besides the first cohort of around 670 subjects, a separate validation cohort made up of 120 or so different subjects was used. The study combined high-throughput TCR immunosequencing, statistical association of individual TCRs with disease status, and machine learning to predict cytomegalovirus infection status. A later analysis re-analyzed previously published TCR beta repertoires from approximately 670 donors and added high-resolution HLA genotyping to study TCR occurrence patterns. The later analysis used no new phenotypic data to find candidate immune exposures, relying instead on TCR beta sequences and their occurrence across donors. In an earlier analysis of roughly 540 of the donors, high-throughput TCR beta sequencing was used to judge whether each TCR beta V gene segment behaved as functional or pseudogenic. Donor age, sex, ethnicity and CMV serostatus were collected together with the repertoire data. A later genetic analysis used genome-wide SNP genotypes for about 55% of the 666 donors, treating that subset as a discovery cohort. All discovery cohort repertoires had been generated using a single sequencing platform. HLA typing covered class I and class II loci at four-digit resolution. Typing coverage varied by locus: roughly 629-630 donors for A, B, C, DRB1 and DQB1; approximately 500 for DQA1; approximately 570 for DPA1; 450 to 480 for DPB1. Roughly 5 DR-DQ haplotypes were treated as single units for association and clustering because of strong linkage in the cohort. Among about 400 genotyped donors of the cohort, an average of approximately 240,000 unique TCR beta nucleotide sequences was sequenced per donor, of which 15% to 20% were non-productive.

Comments on this clone: Its antigen remains undetermined. No much larger clone is present one base from it, and per-base qualities are unavailable.

Beyond this particular receptor, the publication reports: According to a later analysis, TCR association rates differed among HLA loci, with DRB1 alleles showing the most associated TCRs and HLA-C alleles showing the fewest. The classifier was reported to diagnose cytomegalovirus status with high specificity and sensitivity in both the original cohort and the validation cohort. In the study, approximately 160 TCR beta chains were listed as associated with cytomegalovirus. Linkage disequilibrium might explain the correlated functional status among segregating V segments, but an unknown experimental factor could not be ruled out. A cluster of highly shared sequence variants was judged likely to represent a technical artifact of the sequencing pipeline. The only immune exposure information available for the cohort was CMV serostatus. In a later genetic analysis, fewer N-insertions in productive TCRs were reported among donors in an Asian-associated ancestry cluster than the roughly 700-donor mean. Three of the identified cytomegalovirus-associated TCR beta chains were confirmed in vitro to be specific for cytomegalovirus antigens. Because HLA typing was missing for some donors at each locus, association tests included only the typed subset. In a later genetic analysis, a missense DCLRE1C variant was associated with V-gene and J-gene trimming of TCR beta chains, and the association was replicated in an independent cohort. Roughly uniform sequencing depth across donors was assumed in presence/absence analyses, although this assumption may not hold. Because counts were too low, approximately 15 rarely observed V segments, including chromosome 9 orphons, were excluded from the earlier analysis of fewer than 650 of the donors. This cohort had only TCR beta chains sequenced, and the lack of alpha or paired-chain data limited which features could be detected. According to a later analysis, parvovirus B19, influenza, CMV and Epstein-Barr virus appeared linked to several top co-occurrence clusters. When HLA alleles, especially DR and DQ, strongly co-occurred, TCR associations were difficult to assign to individual alleles. The authors suggested that the approach could potentially be extended to other disease states and immunological phenotypes. In an earlier analysis of approximately 590 of the donors, most TCR beta V segments appeared in productive rearrangements about 90% or about 30% of the time, broadly matching IMGT annotations. At a false discovery rate of 0.05, a later analysis linked fewer than 20,000 TCR beta sequences to specific HLA alleles. In a later analysis, most CMV-associated TCR beta chains were found to appear HLA-restricted, with HLA associations seemingly driven largely by CMV exposure. A further reported finding was that TCR beta sequences accurately predicted the HLA-A and HLA-B alleles for most subjects in the first cohort. Most TCR sequences were seen in very few donors, while some public TCRs were found in many individuals. A later analysis found that HLA-associated TCR beta chains were more clonally expanded and had lower generation probabilities than equally common non-associated chains.

Libraries were built with the immunoSEQ multiplex PCR assay. The multiplex PCR relied on a mix of 60 forward primers for TCR Vbeta segments and 13 reverse primers for TCR Jbeta segments. The CDR3 region of rearranged TCR beta genes was amplified from genomic DNA with a multiplex PCR assay. The Illumina HiSeq System was used to sequence the amplified TCR beta libraries as 87-base-pair reads. Per the source publication's procedure: In a later analysis, some 80 million unique TCR beta chains were counted across the roughly 700 repertoires, and around 11 million of these chains were shared by at least two donors. Raw reads were error-corrected and collapsed into unique sequences with a nearest-neighbor algorithm that merged closely related sequences to remove PCR and sequencing errors. CDR3 sequences were aligned to IMGT reference sequences to assign V, D and J gene segments. For a sequence to be retained, at least a six-nucleotide match to both a V gene segment and a J gene segment was required. A rearrangement was called productive if the CDR3 had no stop codons and remained in frame with V and J, and every other rearrangement was called non-productive. CDR3 was defined by IMGT convention, running from the second conserved V-encoded cysteine to the conserved J-encoded phenylalanine. The earlier analysis of roughly 590 of the donors excluded any sequence lacking an unambiguous match to a single V gene segment. An earlier analysis of a few hundred of the donors called V segments functional above 56.7% productive rearrangements and segregating when the between-donor standard deviation exceeded 5%. A statistical classification framework was built for diagnosing cytomegalovirus status from the catalog of TCR beta chain sequences. In a later analysis, V and J genes were assigned by comparing TCR nucleotide sequences against IMGT/GENE-DB human TR gene sequences. The TCRdist pipeline was used in a later analysis to assign CDR3 sequences and most-parsimonious VDJ recombination scenarios. In a later analysis, every TCR beta chain was defined by the combination of its CDR3 amino acid sequence and its V-gene family, and reads without a unique V-gene family were dropped. To address suspected cross-contamination and a sequencing artifact, a later analysis removed approximately 590 highly shared, low-generation-probability nucleotide sequences. In a later analysis, a clonal expansion index was calculated for each public chain from normalized within-repertoire ranks of inferred template counts. In a later analysis, generation probabilities were computed using a VDJ recombination model fitted to out-of-frame rearrangements, and the results were checked against IGoR. In a later analysis, hypergeometric tests were used to score TCR-TCR, TCR-HLA and TCR-CMV co-occurrence, with a repertoire-size bias correction applied to TCR pairs. To estimate false discovery rates, a later analysis permuted the HLA or CMV assignments 20 times. A later analysis grouped co-occurring TCRs with DBSCAN, adding TCRdist sequence similarity when clustering within HLA-allele-positive subsets. For co-occurrence clustering, repertoires with fewer than 30,000 or more than 120,000 public chains were excluded, along with 4 to 6 repertoires with anomalous nucleotide sharing. The source is immuneACCESS, and TCRdb retained only in-frame sequences with V and J called. Part of the clones is not carried over; for the studies checked, unresolved V genes explain less than half of this, and the remainder is unexplained. The DNA was the basis for D and trimming; V, J and clone size are from that table. This sample lists roughly 150,000 clones; roughly 73% were detected once. About 10% of the sample belongs to the ten largest clones.

In total, fewer than 750 healthy bone marrow donors made up the cohort. Cohort members were all nominally healthy when sampled, although unrecorded immune exposures were likely present. The donor tested CMV seropositive, placing the donor among the 289 seropositive members of the cohort. Every donor gave a peripheral blood sample, and the peripheral blood mononuclear cells from that sample were used for TCR beta sequencing. The Qiagen DNeasy Blood Extraction Kit was used to extract genomic DNA from the blood cell samples. This clonotype was obtained from a man aged 18 to 29 in good health and CMV-seropositive. The sequencing sample was made of PBMCs.

Here the CDR3 is given as CASSVIPGGFNEQFF. The nucleotide sequence is given as TGTGCCAGCAGCGTAATCCCGGGAGGATTCAATGAGCAGTTCTTC. The chain uses TRBV9 and TRBJ2-1; 7 central bases correspond to TRBD2. Germline trimming amounts to 1 base on V and 6 bases on J, with 7 as the count of junction bases outside the gene matches. CDR1 SGDLS and CDR2 YYNGEE are derived from the germline V gene. From cysteine to phenylalanine, the CDR3 is 15 amino acids long. Only CDR3 DNA remains: 45 bases, in frame from the first base.